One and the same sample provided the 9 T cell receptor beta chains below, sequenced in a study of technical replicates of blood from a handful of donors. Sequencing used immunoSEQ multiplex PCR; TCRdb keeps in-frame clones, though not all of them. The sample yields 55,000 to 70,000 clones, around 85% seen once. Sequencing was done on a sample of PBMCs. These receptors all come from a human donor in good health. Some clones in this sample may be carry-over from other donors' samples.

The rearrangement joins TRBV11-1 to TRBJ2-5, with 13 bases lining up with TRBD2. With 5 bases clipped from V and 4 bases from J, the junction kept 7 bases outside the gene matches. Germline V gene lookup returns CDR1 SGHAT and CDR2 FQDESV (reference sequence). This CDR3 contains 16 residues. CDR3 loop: CASSTRTSGRPETQYF. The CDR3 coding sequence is TGTGCCAGCAGCACCCGGACTAGCGGGAGACCAGAGACCCAGTACTTC.

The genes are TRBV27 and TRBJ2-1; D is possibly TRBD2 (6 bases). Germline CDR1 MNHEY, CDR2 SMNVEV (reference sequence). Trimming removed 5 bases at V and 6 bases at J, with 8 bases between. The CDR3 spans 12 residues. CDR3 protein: CASSVTSNEQFF. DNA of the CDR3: TGTGCCAGCAGTGTGACTAGCAATGAGCAGTTCTTC.

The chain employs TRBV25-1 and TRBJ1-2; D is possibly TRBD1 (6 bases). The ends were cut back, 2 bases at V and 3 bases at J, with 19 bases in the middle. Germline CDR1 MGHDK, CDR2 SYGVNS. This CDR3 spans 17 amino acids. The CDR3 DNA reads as TGTGCCAGCAGTGAAGGGGGCGCGAAATTCGGGGACTATGGCTACACCTTC. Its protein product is CASSEGGAKFGDYGYTF.

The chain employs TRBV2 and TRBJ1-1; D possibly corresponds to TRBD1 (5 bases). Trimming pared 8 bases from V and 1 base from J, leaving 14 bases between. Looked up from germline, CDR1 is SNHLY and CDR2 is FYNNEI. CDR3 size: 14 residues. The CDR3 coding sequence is TGTGCCAGCCTGGACAATTCAAAGAACACTGAAGCTTTCTTT. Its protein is CASLDNSKNTEAFF.

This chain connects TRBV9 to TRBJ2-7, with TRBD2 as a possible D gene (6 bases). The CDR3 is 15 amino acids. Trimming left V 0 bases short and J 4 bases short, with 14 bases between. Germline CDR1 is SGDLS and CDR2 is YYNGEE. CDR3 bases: TGTGCCAGCAGCGTAGGAACGGGAGTAATTTACGAGCAGTACTTC. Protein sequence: CASSVGTGVIYEQYF. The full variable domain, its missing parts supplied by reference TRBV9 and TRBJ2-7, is DSGVTQTPKHLITATGQRVTLRCSPRSGDLSVYWYQQSLDQGLQFLIQYYNGEERAKGNILERFSAQQFPDLHSELNLSSLELGDSALYFCASSVGTGVIYEQYFGPGTRLTVT.

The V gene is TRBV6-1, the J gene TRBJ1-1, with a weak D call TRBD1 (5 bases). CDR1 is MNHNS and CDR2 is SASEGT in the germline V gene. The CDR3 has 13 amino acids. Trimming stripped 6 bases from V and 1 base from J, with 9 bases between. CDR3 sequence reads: CASRGRENTEAFF. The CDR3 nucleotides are TGTGCCAGCAGGGGCAGGGAGAACACTGAAGCTTTCTTT.

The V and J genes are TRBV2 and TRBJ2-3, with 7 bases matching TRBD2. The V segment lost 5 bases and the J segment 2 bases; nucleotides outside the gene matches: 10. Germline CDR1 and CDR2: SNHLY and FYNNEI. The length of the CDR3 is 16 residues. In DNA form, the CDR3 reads TGTGCCAGCAGTTCTGCGCGGGGGACCAACACAGATACGCAGTATTTT. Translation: CASSSARGTNTDTQYF.

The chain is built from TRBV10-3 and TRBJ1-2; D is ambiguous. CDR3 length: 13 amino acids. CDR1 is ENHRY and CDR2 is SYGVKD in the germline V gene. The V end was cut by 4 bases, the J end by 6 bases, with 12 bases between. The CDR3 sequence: CAISVNENDGYTF. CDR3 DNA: TGTGCCATCAGTGTAAATGAGAACGATGGCTACACCTTC.

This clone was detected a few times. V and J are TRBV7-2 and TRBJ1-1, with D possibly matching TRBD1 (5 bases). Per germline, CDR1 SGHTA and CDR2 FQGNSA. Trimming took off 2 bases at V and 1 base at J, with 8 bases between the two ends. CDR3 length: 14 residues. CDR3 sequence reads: CASSLLGGNTEAFF. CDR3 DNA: TGTGCCAGCAGCTTACTCGGGGGGAACACTGAAGCTTTCTTT.